This TCR beta chain was sequenced during a study of chemoradiotherapy in HPV16-positive cancers. CDR3 length: 13 amino acids. The V gene lost 4 bases and the J gene lost 9 bases, with 15 bases spanning the gap. Germline V gene sequence: CDR1 MNHNS, CDR2 SASEGT. Assay used: immunoSEQ multiplex PCR; TCRdb lists only in-frame clones, some missing. The sample contains some 9,700 clones, 78% of which appear only once. Repertoires were sampled repeatedly during chemoradiotherapy. Concerning this clone: The antigen remains unidentified.

Findings and limits, study-wide: Candidate HPV-specific clones and E7-related TCR motifs grew in tumor during treatment.

J is TRBJ1-2 and V is TRBV6-1, with unresolved D. The TCR sequence derives from a human donor with HPV-associated anogenital cancer. Sampling was done from a patient who underwent chemoradiotherapy. This CDR3 is CASSGAGRDSYTF. The CDR3, as DNA: TGTGCCAGCAGTGGTGCCGGGAGGGATAGCTACACCTTC.